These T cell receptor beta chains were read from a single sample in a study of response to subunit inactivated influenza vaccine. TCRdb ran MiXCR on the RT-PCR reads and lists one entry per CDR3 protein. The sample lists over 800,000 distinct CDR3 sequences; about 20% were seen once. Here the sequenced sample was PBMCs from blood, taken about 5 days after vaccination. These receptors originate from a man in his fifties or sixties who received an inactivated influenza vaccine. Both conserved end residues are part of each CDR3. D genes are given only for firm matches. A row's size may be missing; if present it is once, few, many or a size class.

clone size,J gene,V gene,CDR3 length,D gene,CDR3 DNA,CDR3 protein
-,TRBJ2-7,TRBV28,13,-,TGTGCCAGCAGTCGACAGGTCCCCTACGAGCAGTACTTC,CASSRQVPYEQYF
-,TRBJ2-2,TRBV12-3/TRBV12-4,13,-,TGTGCCTCGATGGGGGCCGTCCCCGGGGAGCTGTTTTTT,CASMGAVPGELFF
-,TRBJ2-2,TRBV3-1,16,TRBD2,TGTGCCAGCAGCCATACCGGGACTAGGGACACCGGGGAGCTGTTTTTT,CASSHTGTRDTGELFF
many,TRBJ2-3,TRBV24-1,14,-,TGTGCCACCCAGGGCGGATATAGCACAGATACGCAGTATTTT,CATQGGYSTDTQYF
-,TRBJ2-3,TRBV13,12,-,TGTGCCAGCACGGGAGTTGGGGATACGCAGTATTTT,CASTGVGDTQYF
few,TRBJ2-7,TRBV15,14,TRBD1,TGTGCCACCAGCAGAGAACAGGGGGCCTACGAGCAGTACTTC,CATSREQGAYEQYF
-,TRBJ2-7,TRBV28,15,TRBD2,TGTGCCAGCAGTTCCCGGACTAGCGGGAGGATCGAGCAGTACTTC,CASSSRTSGRIEQYF
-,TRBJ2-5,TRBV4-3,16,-,TGCGCCAGCAGCCAAGAGCATCGGTGGGTCCAAGAGACCCAGTACTTC,CASSQEHRWVQETQYF
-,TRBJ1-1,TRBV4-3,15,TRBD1,TGCGCCAGCAGCCAAGGCAGACAGGGGGTCGCTGAAGCTTTCTTT,CASSQGRQGVAEAFF
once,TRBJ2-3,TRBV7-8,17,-,TGTGCCAGCAGCCCGGGCCCCCAAGGATATAGCACAGATACGCAGTATTTT,CASSPGPQGYSTDTQYF
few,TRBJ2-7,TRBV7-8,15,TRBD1,TGTGCCAGCAGCTTAGCAGGACAGGTGACCTACGAGCAGTACTTC,CASSLAGQVTYEQYF
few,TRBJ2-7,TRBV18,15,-,TGTGCCAGCTCTCGCCCGGGAGTGATCTCCTACGAGCAGTACTTC,CASSRPGVISYEQYF
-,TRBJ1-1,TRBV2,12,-,TGTGCCAGCAGTGAGACTTCCACTGAAGCTTTCTTT,CASSETSTEAFF